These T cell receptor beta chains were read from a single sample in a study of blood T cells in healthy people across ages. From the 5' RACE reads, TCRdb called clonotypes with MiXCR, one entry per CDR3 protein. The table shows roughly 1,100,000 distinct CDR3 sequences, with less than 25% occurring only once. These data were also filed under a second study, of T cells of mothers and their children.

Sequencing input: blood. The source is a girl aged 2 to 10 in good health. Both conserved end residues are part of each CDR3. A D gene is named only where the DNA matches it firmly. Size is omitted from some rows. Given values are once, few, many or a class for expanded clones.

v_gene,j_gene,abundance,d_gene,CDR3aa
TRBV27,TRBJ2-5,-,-,CATQRDSHTAQYF
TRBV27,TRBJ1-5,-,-,CASGRGAEPQHF
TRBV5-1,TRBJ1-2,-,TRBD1,CASSQTGDSYGYTF
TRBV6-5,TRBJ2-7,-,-,CASRTPAGHEQYF
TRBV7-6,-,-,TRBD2,CASSHTSGTTYEQYF
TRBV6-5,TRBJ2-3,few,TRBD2,CASSFAGGFTDTQYF
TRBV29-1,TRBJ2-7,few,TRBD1,CSARTGGAYEQYF
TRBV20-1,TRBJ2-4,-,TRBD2,CSASGSGNPQYF
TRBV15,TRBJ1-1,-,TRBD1,CATSRGGQPHEAFF
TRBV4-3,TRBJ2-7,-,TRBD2,CASSQGRTSVYEQYF
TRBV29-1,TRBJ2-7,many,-,CSVEEGTYEQYF
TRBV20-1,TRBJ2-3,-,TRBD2,CSAVSGLATPDTQYF
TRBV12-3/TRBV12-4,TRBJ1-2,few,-,CASSPSRGYTF
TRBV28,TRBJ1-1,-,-,CASSGYLPNEAFF
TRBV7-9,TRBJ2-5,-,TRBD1,CASSWDRTTQETQYF
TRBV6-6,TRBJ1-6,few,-,CASSYGGGGSYNSPLHF
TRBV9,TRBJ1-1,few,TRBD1,CASSPAGGSTEAFF
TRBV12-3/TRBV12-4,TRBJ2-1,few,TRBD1,CASSYIADREDNEQFF
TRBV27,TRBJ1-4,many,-,CASSYGPRRGGNEKLFF
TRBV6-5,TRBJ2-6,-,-,CASRYSGPLSSSGANVLTF
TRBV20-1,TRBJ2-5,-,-,CSARNFSGEETQYF
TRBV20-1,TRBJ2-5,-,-,CSARPPRDQETQYF
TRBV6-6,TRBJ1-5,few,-,CASSPHLEGYGQPQHF
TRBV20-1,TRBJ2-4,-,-,CSAAAPTKNIQYF
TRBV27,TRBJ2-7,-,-,CASSTRDKSLHEQYF
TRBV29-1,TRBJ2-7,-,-,CSVEIGTRYEQYF
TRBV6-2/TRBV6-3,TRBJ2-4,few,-,CASHSGDSIQYF
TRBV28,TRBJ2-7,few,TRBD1,CASSFSDRGLLNEQYF
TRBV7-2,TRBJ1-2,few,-,CASSLAGVFGYTF
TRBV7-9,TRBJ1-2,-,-,CASSTGGLLSKGYTF
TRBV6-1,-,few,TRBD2,CVSRTSGGETQYF
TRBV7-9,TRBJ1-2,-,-,CAGSSPGNYGYTF
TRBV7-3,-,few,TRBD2,CASSPLAGLGETQYF
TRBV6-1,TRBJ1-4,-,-,CASIGRGVTNEKLFF
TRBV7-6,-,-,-,CASSLTPGTSYEQYF
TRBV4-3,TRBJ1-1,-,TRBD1,CASSQRGLVTEAFF
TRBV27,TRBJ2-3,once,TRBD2,CASSRGLAGGDTQYF
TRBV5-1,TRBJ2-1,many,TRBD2,CASSFSGAYNEQFF
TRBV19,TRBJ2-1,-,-,CASSEGHEQFF
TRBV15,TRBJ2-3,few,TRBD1,CATIAGTANTDTQYF
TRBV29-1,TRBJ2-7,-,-,CSVEDITDTSYEQYF
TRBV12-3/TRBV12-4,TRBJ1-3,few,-,CASSAREATGNTIYF
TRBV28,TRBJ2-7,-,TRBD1,CASTRTGGSYEQYF
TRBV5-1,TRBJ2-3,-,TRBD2,CASSPIAGVGDTQYF
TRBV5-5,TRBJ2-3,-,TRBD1,CASSLGQGPRDTQYF
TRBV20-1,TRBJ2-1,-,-,CSAIPGVNEQFF
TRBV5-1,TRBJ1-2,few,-,CASSLSPGTYGYTF
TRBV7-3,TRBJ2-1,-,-,CASSLRPTRSEQFF
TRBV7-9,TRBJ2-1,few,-,CASSSDTNEQFF
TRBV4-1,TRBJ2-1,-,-,CASSQEITRSEQFF
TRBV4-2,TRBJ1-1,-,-,CASSQEPAGTEAFF
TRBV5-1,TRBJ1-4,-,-,CASSLTPENEKLFF
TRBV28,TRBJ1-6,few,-,CASSIPGDWDEPLHF
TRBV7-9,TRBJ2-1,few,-,CATLLMEEQFF
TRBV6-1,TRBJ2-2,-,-,CASSDGMGNTGELFF
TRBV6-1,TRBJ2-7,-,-,CASSVPAGFSYEQYF
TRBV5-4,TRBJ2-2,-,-,CASRPNTGELFF
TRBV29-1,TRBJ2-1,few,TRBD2,CSVGRRGGYNEQFF
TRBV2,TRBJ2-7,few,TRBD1,CASSVGQNLEQYF